A selection of T cell receptor beta chains follows, all from one sample in a study of T cell responses to AZD1222 COVID-19 vaccine. The data were produced by immunoSEQ multiplex PCR, yet TCRdb's version contains in-frame clones alone and is incomplete. The sample lists 150,000 to 200,000 clones, roughly nine tenths occurring once. Sequencing was performed on peripheral blood, taken on day 0 of AZD1222 vaccination. The receptors originated from an adult in good health. Each CDR3 is given without its conserved first and last residue. Each record gives: V gene, CDR3 protein.

>TRBV3-1/TRBV3-2
ASSQGQGGEKLF
>TRBV3-1/TRBV3-2
ASSLGQGIVNTEAF
>TRBV9
ASSANRGREQY
>TRBV10-3
AISGTNQPQH
>TRBV7-2
ASSSSGTGQFEQY
>TRBV7-9
ASSSPQGAVDTQY
>TRBV7-2
ASSLALTGHSYEQY
>TRBV12-5
ASGQPPAETQY
>TRBV28
ASSFLAGGLEQY
>TRBV2
ASMPGEWAGNQPQH
>TRBV27
ASSLGQGSEETQY
>TRBV9
ASSGSPGQSYGYT
>TRBV3-1/TRBV3-2
ASSQDVRAFWVADEAF
>TRBV4-3
ASSQEDRGDEQY
>TRBV28
ASRPFPGQGETNEKLF
>TRBV4-3
ASSQAWAGGYT
>TRBV7-2
ASSLVTSSPVQF
>TRBV7-2
ASSQTGGLVSGELF
>TRBV5-4
ASSLNPGGPGTGELF
>TRBV24-1
ATSDGGRSTDTQY
>TRBV21-1
ASSTRQGYGYT
>TRBV18
ASSPGTGGITRSEAF
>TRBV6-5
ASRTPGQGVEQY
>TRBV21-1
ASSKSVRQETQY
>TRBV4-3
ASSQGTGYEQY
>TRBV7-9
ASSRNTGELF
>TRBV7-3
ASSPGHGETQY
>TRBV7-3
ASSSTGDPGELF
>TRBV9
ASSVEGGSTDTQY
>TRBV4-3
ASSQESRPGNTIY
>TRBV6-1
ASSEAGGISGANVLT
>TRBV7-3
ASSQWRGTEAF
>TRBV10-3
ATNPGPESGYT
>TRBV7-8
ASSLIRGVPTDTQY
>TRBV11-2
ASSLLGTVNQPQH
>TRBV4-3
ASRETGAGDTQY
>TRBV6-5
ASNHREEGQY
>TRBV5-5
ASSLSVTTYSNQPQH
>TRBV30
AWSVLARSGNEQF
>TRBV6-2/TRBV6-3
ASSGLAGAMYEQY
>TRBV19
ASSIDSRDHGYT
>TRBV6-2/TRBV6-3
ASSHLLESYNEQF
>TRBV7-8
ASGLGSSGNTIY
>TRBV27
ASTSGYGDTQY
>TRBV7-8
ASSLDRGDIQY
>TRBV28
ASSSTGGNYGYT
>TRBV2
ASSDREQETQY
>TRBV12-1
ASSFGTGNSPLH